This T cell receptor (beta chain) was recovered during a study of Graves' ophthalmopathy and Graves' hyperthyroidism. General observations from the study: Detected in blood as well were most expanded thyroid clonotypes with frequency above 0.001.

The authors amplified TCR beta CDR3 regions from RNA transcripts. A first-round RT-PCR used HTBI primers, followed by a second-round multiplex PCR. TCRdb processed the multiplex PCR reads anew with MiXCR; each CDR3 protein has one entry. The sample carries 560,000 or so distinct CDR3 sequences, 35% to 45% recorded once. Ineligible for inclusion were patients with other autoimmune diseases, uncontrolled infections, pregnancy or lactation. Orbital computed tomography, together with clinical symptoms, serum thyroxine, TRAb and thyroid ultrasound, was used for diagnosis. A remark on this clonotype: Its antigen is not identified. Mismatch with germline at one junction end may stem from a read error.

CDR1 is SGHRS, CDR2 YFSETQ, per germline. The CDR3 runs 12 residues. The material sequenced was peripheral blood or thyroid tissue (not recorded which). The gene calls are TRBV5-1 and TRBJ2-3, with D hard to call. This sequence originates from an adult man with Graves' hyperthyroidism. As DNA, the CDR3 is TGTGCCAGCAGCTTAGAGACAGATACGCAGTATTTT. Protein sequence: CASSLETDTQYF.